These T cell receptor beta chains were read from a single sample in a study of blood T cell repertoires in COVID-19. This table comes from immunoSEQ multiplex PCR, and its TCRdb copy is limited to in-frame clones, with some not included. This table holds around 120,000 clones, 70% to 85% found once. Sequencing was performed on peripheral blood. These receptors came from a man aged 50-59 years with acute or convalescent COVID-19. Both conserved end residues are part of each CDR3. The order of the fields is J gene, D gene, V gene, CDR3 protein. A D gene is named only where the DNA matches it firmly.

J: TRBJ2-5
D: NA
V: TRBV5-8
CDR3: CASSVGTRRQETQYF

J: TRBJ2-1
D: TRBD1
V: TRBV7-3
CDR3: CASRKGAGDYNEQFF

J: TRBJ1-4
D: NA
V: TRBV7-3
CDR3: CASSLAEELF

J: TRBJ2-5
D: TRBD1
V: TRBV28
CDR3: CASLTGKEETQYF

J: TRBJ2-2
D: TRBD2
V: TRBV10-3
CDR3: CAILIAGANTGELFF

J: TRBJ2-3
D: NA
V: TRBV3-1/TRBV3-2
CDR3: CASSPNRADTQYF

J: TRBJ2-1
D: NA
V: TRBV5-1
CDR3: CASSASSYNEQFF

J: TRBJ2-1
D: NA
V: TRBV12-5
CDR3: CASGLYDNEQFF

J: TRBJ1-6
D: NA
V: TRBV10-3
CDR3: CAISDGARGSPLHF

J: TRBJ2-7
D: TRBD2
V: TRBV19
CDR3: CASATSGGDEQYF

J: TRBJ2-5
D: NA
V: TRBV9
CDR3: CASSVGAGRRGETQYF

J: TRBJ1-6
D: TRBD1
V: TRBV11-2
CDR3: CASSLERSGGNSPLHF

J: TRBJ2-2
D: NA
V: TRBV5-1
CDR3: CASSFAGGGMGTGELFF

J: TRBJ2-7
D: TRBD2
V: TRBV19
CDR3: CASSIMALGGNAHYEQYF

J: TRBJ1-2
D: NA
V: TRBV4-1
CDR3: CASSERTGPYGYTF

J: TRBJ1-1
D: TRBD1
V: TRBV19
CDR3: CASRAGGGNTEAFF

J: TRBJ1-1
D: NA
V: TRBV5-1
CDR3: CASSLGVNTEAFF

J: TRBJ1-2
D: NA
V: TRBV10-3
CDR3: CAISGEWTANYGYTF

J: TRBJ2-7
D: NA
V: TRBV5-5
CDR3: CASSLTSYEQYF

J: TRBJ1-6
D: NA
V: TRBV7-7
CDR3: CASSPSKQESTSPLHF

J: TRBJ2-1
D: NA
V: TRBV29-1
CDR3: CSVDGSYNEQFF

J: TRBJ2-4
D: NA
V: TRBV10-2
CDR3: CASSELRLAKNIQYF

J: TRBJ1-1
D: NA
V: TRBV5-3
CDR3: CARAGRGAFF

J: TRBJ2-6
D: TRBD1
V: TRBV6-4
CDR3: CASSEGGSSGANVLTF

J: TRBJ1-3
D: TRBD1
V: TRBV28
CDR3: CASSSYGRTGSSGNTIYF

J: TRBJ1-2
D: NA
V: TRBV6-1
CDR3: CASSETGETGGYTF

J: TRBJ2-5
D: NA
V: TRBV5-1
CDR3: CASSLATTKKETQYF

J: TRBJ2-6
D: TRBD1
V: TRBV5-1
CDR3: CASSLAGQGARGANVLTF

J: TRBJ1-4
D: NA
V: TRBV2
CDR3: CASSEERGINEKLFF

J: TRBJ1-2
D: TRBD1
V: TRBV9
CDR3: CASSVVGTGVGGYTF

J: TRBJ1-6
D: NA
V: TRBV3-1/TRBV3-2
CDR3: CASSPLPNSPLHF

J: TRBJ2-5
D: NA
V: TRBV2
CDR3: CASSVQADQETQYF

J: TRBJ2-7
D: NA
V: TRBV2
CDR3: CASSRTLSDYEQYF

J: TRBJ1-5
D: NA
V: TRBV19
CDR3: CASRIQGDQPQHF